This TCR beta chain was captured by sequencing in a study of Ad26.COV2.S vaccination and SARS-CoV-2 variants. Study findings and constraints: Breadth and depth estimates from TCRs may understate total T cell responses.

Trimming shortened V by 3 bases and J by 11 bases, and 17 bases separated the two germline ends. The CDR3 runs 14 residues. Germline V gene sequence: CDR1 MGHRA, CDR2 YSYEKL. Assay: immunoSEQ multiplex PCR; the TCRdb copy retains only in-frame clones and omits some. The sample contains 400,000 to 500,000 clones, 89% of which appear only once. As to this clone: Its matching antigen is unknown.

The treatment denotes: some 19 received Ad26.COV2.S at low or high dose, single or two shots; 5 received placebo; per-sample allocation not given. Collection of the samples took place on day 63 after the first injection of vaccine or placebo. The gene calls are TRBV4-1 and TRBJ1-5, with D hard to call. The sample here was peripheral blood, taken in a trial of Ad26.COV2.S vaccine versus placebo. This TCR was sampled from a person aged 18 to 65 who received the Ad26.COV2.S COVID-19 vaccine or a placebo. CDR3 sequence: CASSHDIRDRTQHF. The CDR3 nucleotides read TGCGCCAGCAGCCATGACATACGGGATAGGACCCAGCATTTT.